The 24 T cell receptor beta chains below all came from one sample that was sequenced in a study of cytomegalovirus exposure and HLA in healthy donors. PCR amplification relied on 60 Vbeta primers (plus 13 Jbeta primers). Profiling relied on immunoSEQ multiplex PCR, and the TCRdb table lists in-frame clones only, not all of them. This table has approximately 190,000 clones, roughly 80% appearing once. The material sequenced was PBMCs. These receptors were obtained from a man aged 40-55 years in good health and CMV-seropositive.

V and J are TRBV14 and TRBJ2-7; 9 bases align to TRBD1. CDR3 size: 19 residues. V trimming: 0 bases; J trimming: 4 bases; junction bases outside the gene matches: 16. From germline, CDR1 is SGHDN and CDR2 FVKESK. In nucleotides, the CDR3 is TGTGCCAGCAGCCAAGATATCGCGGGACAGGGAAGGGGGTTTTACGAGCAGTACTTC. Residues: CASSQDIAGQGRGFYEQYF.

This chain connects TRBV21-1 to TRBJ2-7; no DNA check was done on the table's D call, TRBD1. TRBV21-1 is marked as a pseudogene. This CDR3 has 14 amino acids. CDR3 nucleotide sequence: TGTGCCAGCACCTTGACAGGGGGGTCCTACGAGCAGTACTTC. Its translation is CASTLTGGSYEQYF.

The CDR3, as DNA: TGTGCCAGCACCTTTGGACAGGGCCCCTATAATTCACCCCTCCACTTT. It encodes CASTFGQGPYNSPLHF. This chain uses TRBV7-9 with TRBJ1-6, with 8 bases fitting TRBD1. CDR1 is SEHNR, CDR2 FQNEAQ, per germline (reference sequence). This CDR3 has 16 residues. The J segment lost 2 bases and the V segment lost 7 bases, leaving 7 bases of the junction unmatched.

The gene calls are TRBV7-2 and TRBJ2-5; D not certain. Trimming shortened V by 1 base and J by 7 bases, and 10 bases separated the two germline ends. The CDR3 contains 13 residues. Looked up from germline, CDR1 is SGHTA and CDR2 is FQGNSA. Here the CDR3 DNA reads TGTGCCAGCAGCTTAGAGTCTAGAGGGACCCAGTACTTC. Its protein is CASSLESRGTQYF.

The chain uses TRBV2 and TRBJ2-3; 8 nucleotides agree with TRBD1. In germline, CDR1 is SNHLY, CDR2 FYNNEI. V lost 7 bases, J lost 1 base, and 4 bases stayed unmatched. The CDR3 runs to 14 residues. In DNA form, the CDR3 reads TGTGCCAGCAATGCGGGACAGGGCACAGATACGCAGTATTTT. This translates into CASNAGQGTDTQYF.

J is TRBJ1-6 and V is TRBV15; no firm D call. Germline-derived CDR1 and CDR2 are LNHNV and YYDKDF (reference sequence). The V end was cut by 0 bases, the J end by 0 bases, with 6 bases between. This CDR3 has 16 amino acids. Written as DNA, the CDR3 is TGTGCCACCAGCAGAGAGGAGCTCTCCTATAATTCACCCCTCCACTTT. Its translation: CATSREELSYNSPLHF.

This clone has just a few counts. The chain uses TRBV20-1 and TRBJ2-7; perhaps TRBD1 as D (6 bases). Germline loops: CDR1 DFQATT, CDR2 SNEGSKA (reference sequence). This CDR3 has 11 amino acids. V lost 3 bases and J 9 bases, leaving 12 bases between the germline ends. In DNA, the CDR3 is TGCAGTGCTAGTAGGGAACAGGGGCAGTACTTC. Protein sequence: CSASREQGQYF.

This clone was detected once. The rearrangement joins TRBV7-6 to TRBJ2-2, with 9 bases lining up with TRBD1. V was pared by 1 base and J by 6 bases, with 6 bases of the junction left unmatched. The CDR3 has 16 residues. From germline, CDR1 is SGHVS and CDR2 FNYEAQ. The CDR3 nucleotides are TGTGCCAGCAGCTTAGACAGGGGGCGAGGAGCCGGGGAGCTGTTTTTT. Its protein is CASSLDRGRGAGELFF.

The chain has TRBV7-2 and TRBJ2-7, with TRBD2 matching 9 bases. The V and J ends lost 4 bases and 1 base, in that order; junction bases with no gene match: 5. The length of the CDR3 is 15 residues. CDR1 and CDR2 (germline): SGHTA, FQGNSA. CDR3: CASSSSSGGSYEQYF. The CDR3 bases are TGTGCCAGCAGCTCAAGTAGCGGGGGATCCTACGAGCAGTACTTC.

V gene TRBV7-2 combines with J gene TRBJ1-6; D possibly corresponds to TRBD1 (5 bases). V lost 5 bases and J lost 11, with 13 bases in between. Germline V gene data show CDR1 as SGHTA and CDR2 as FQGNSA. The CDR3 spans 13 residues. CDR3 bases: TGTGCCAGCAGCCGTTCCGGGGGGGCACCCCTCCACTTT. This encodes CASSRSGGAPLHF.

In this sample, this clone turned up a few times. Germline and junction disagree at one end, which may indicate a read error. V is TRBV6-1 and J is TRBJ2-5; 10 nucleotides agree with TRBD2. This CDR3 contains 12 residues. CDR1 MNHNS and CDR2 SASEGT come from the germline V gene. The CDR3: CASREAGGEQYF. CDR3 in DNA: TGTGCCAGCAGGGAAGCGGGGGGGGAGCAGTACTTC.

The gene calls are TRBV9 and TRBJ2-7; D remains unclear. This CDR3 comprises 12 residues. Per the germline V gene, CDR1 is SGDLS and CDR2 is YYNGEE. The V end was cut by 0 bases, the J end by 6 bases, with 7 bases between. CDR3 bases: TGTGCCAGCAGCGTAGAAGGCGGCGAGCAGTACTTC. Protein product: CASSVEGGEQYF. Full variable domain (outside the CDR3, taken from reference TRBV9 and TRBJ2-7): DSGVTQTPKHLITATGQRVTLRCSPRSGDLSVYWYQQSLDQGLQFLIQYYNGEERAKGNILERFSAQQFPDLHSELNLSSLELGDSALYFCASSVEGGEQYFGPGTRLTVT.

The rearrangement joins TRBV4-1 to TRBJ2-7; 8 bases match TRBD1. Germline trimming cut 2 bases from V and 2 bases from J; bases unmatched to any gene: 5. CDR3 length: 15 residues. Germline V gives CDR1 MGHRA, CDR2 YSYEKL. The CDR3 loop is CASSQRAGGAYEQYF. The CDR3 DNA follows: TGCGCCAGCAGCCAAAGGGCAGGGGGCGCCTACGAGCAGTACTTC.

The chain joins TRBV6-5 to TRBJ2-7; 10 nucleotides line up with TRBD1. CDR1 is MNHEY and CDR2 is SVGAGI in the germline V gene. This CDR3 has 16 residues. The J segment lost 4 bases and the V segment lost 1 base, leaving 7 bases of the junction unmatched. CDR3 nucleotides: TGTGCCAGCAGTTACTTTCCGGGACAGGGGAATTACGAGCAGTACTTC. Its translation: CASSYFPGQGNYEQYF.

V usage is TRBV11-2 and J usage is TRBJ2-7, with 11 bases aligning to TRBD1. From germline, CDR1 is SGHAT and CDR2 FQNNGV. V lost 5 bases to trimming and J lost 8 bases; unmatched junction nucleotides: 8. The CDR3 is 14 amino acids. The CDR3 sequence: CASSAGTGGFKQYF. CDR3 in DNA: TGTGCCAGCAGCGCGGGGACAGGGGGTTTTAAGCAGTACTTC.

V is TRBV4-3 and J is TRBJ2-1; TRBD2 agrees at 13 bases. The trim removed 3 bases at V and 6 bases at J, leaving 8 bases unmatched. CDR3 size: 17 residues. Germline loops: CDR1 LGHNA, CDR2 YSLEER. The CDR3 DNA reads TGCGCCAGCAGCCAGGCGGGTACTAGCGGGGGGGCCAATGAGCAGTTCTTC. Protein: CASSQAGTSGGANEQFF.

The chain uses TRBV30 and TRBJ1-1, with 7 nucleotides matching TRBD1. This CDR3 has 11 residues. Germline V gene data show CDR1 as GTSNPN and CDR2 as SVGIG (reference sequence). With V trimmed by 7 bases and J by 7 bases, 6 bases remained unmatched. In DNA, the CDR3 is TGTGCCTATTACTGGACAGGTGAAGCTTTCTTT. Translating gives CAYYWTGEAFF.

The chain couples TRBV10-3 to TRBJ1-2; 10 bases are a match to TRBD1. The V gene end was trimmed by 6 bases and the J gene end by 6 bases; junction bases not matched to a gene: 4. Germline values: CDR1 ENHRY, CDR2 SYGVKD. This CDR3 comprises 13 residues. CDR3 protein: CAIRGTGEDGYTF. For the CDR3, the DNA is TGTGCCATCAGAGGGACAGGGGAAGATGGCTACACCTTC.

The genes are TRBV13 and TRBJ2-7; 8 positions agree with TRBD2. Germline V gene data show CDR1 as PRHDT and CDR2 as FYEKMQ (reference sequence). The junction had 6 bases not matched to a gene; V was cut back by 2 bases and J by 3 bases. CDR3 length equals 15 residues. The CDR3 loop reads CASSLLGTSIYEQYF. DNA for the CDR3: TGTGCCAGCAGCTTATTGGGGACTAGTATCTACGAGCAGTACTTC.

V and J are TRBV15 and TRBJ1-5; D perhaps matches TRBD1 (5 bases). CDR1 is LNHNV, CDR2 YYDKDF, per germline (reference sequence). The V end was cut by 3 bases, the J end by 2 bases, with 8 bases between. The CDR3 extends over 14 amino acids. The CDR3 region is CATSRPGGNQPQHF. DNA for the CDR3: TGTGCCACCAGCAGGCCGGGGGGCAATCAGCCCCAGCATTTT.

This clone was observed a single time. The chain has TRBV9 and TRBJ2-1; the match to TRBD2 covers 9 bases. After removal of 0 bases from V and 4 bases from J, the junction contained 2 bases not matched to a gene. This CDR3 has 15 amino acids. Germline V lookup: CDR1 SGDLS, CDR2 YYNGEE. CDR3 sequence reads: CASSVGGGGYNEQFF. Written as DNA, the CDR3 is TGTGCCAGCAGCGTAGGCGGGGGGGGATACAATGAGCAGTTCTTC.

The rearrangement joins TRBV5-4 to TRBJ2-7; 11 nucleotides match TRBD2. The length of the CDR3 is 14 residues. Germline CDR1 SGHNT, CDR2 YYREEE (reference sequence). The J segment lost 6 bases and the V segment lost 1 base, leaving 3 bases of the junction unmatched. The DNA for the CDR3 is TGTGCCAGCAGCTTGCGACTAGCGGGGATCGAGCAGTACTTC. It yields the protein CASSLRLAGIEQYF.

The chain has TRBV5-1 and TRBJ1-1; D perhaps matches TRBD1 (6 bases). The germline V gene has CDR1 SGHRS and CDR2 YFSETQ. The ends were cut back, 4 bases at V and 0 bases at J, with 13 bases in the middle. This CDR3 has 15 amino acids. This chain's CDR3 is CASSRTGHMNTEAFF. The DNA for the CDR3 is TGCGCCAGCAGCAGAACGGGACACATGAACACTGAAGCTTTCTTT.

The rearrangement links TRBV7-9 to TRBJ1-1; 7 nucleotides agree with TRBD1. Germline trimming cut 5 bases from V and 0 bases from J; bases unmatched to any gene: 9. The CDR3 is made up of 16 amino acids. Germline V gene data show CDR1 as SEHNR and CDR2 as FQNEAQ (reference sequence). The CDR3 loop reads CASSPRTGGMNTEAFF. Written as DNA, the CDR3 is TGTGCCAGCAGCCCAAGGACAGGCGGGATGAACACTGAAGCTTTCTTT.